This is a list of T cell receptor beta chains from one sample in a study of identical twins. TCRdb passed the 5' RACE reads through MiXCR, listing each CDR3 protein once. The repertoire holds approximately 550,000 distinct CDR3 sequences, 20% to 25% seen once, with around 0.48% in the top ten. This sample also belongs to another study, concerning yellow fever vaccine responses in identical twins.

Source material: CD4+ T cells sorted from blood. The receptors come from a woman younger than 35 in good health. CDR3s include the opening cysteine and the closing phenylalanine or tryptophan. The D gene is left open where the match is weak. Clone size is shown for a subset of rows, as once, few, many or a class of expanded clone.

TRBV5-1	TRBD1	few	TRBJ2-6	CASSRTPSGTAASGANVLTF	TGCGCCAGCAGCAGGACCCCTTCCGGGACAGCAGCATCTGGGGCCAACGTCCTGACTTTC
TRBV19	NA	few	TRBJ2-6	CASSMYSGANVLTF	TGTGCCAGTAGTATGTACTCTGGGGCCAACGTCCTGACTTTC
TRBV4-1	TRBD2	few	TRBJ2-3	CASSQEGTSGNTDTQYF	TGCGCCAGCAGCCAAGAAGGAACTAGCGGTAACACAGATACGCAGTATTTT
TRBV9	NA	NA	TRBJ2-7	CASSVGPERDTYEQYF	TGTGCCAGCAGCGTGGGACCAGAGAGGGATACCTACGAGCAGTACTTC
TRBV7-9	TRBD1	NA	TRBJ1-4	CASRQDREYATNEKLFF	TGTGCCAGCAGACAGGACAGGGAGTATGCAACTAATGAAAAACTGTTTTTT
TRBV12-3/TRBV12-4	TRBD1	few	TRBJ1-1	CASSLGRQGGRKAFF	TGTGCCAGCAGTTTAGGTCGGCAGGGGGGTCGGAAAGCTTTCTTT
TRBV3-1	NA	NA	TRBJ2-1	CASSQIRDNEQFF	TGTGCCAGCAGCCAAATAAGGGACAATGAGCAGTTCTTC
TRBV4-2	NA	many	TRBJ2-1	CASSRAGPPQDNEQFF	TGTGCCAGCAGCCGGGCCGGGCCCCCACAAGACAATGAGCAGTTCTTC
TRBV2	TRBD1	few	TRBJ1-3	CASGQGYGNTIYF	TGTGCCAGCGGACAGGGATATGGAAACACCATATATTTT
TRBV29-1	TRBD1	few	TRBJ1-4	CSATGTGFTNEKLFF	TGCAGCGCCACCGGGACAGGGTTCACTAATGAAAAACTGTTTTTT
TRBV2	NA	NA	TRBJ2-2	CASSEQRGVNTGELFF	TGTGCCAGCAGTGAGCAAAGGGGAGTGAACACCGGGGAGCTGTTTTTT
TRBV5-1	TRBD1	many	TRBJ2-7	CASSLAGTGPYEQYF	TGCGCCAGCAGCTTGGCCGGGACAGGACCCTACGAGCAGTACTTC
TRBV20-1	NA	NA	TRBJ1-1	CSAHSARGPNTEAFF	TGCAGTGCTCATTCCGCGCGGGGGCCGAACACTGAAGCTTTCTTT
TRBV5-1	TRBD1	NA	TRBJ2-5	CASSLTGGPKETQYF	TGCGCCAGCAGCCTGACAGGGGGACCCAAGGAGACCCAGTACTTC
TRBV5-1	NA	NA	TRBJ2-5	CASSLDPDRSGGATQYF	TGCGCCAGCAGCTTGGACCCCGACAGATCTGGTGGGGCTACCCAGTACTTC
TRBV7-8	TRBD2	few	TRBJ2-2	CASSTLAGGSIGELFF	TGTGCCAGCAGCACCCTAGCGGGGGGATCGATCGGGGAGCTGTTTTTT
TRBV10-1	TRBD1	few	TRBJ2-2	CASNRGQGTTGELFF	TGCGCCAGTAACCGAGGACAGGGGACCACCGGGGAGCTGTTTTTT
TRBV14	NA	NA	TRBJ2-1	CASSHLSRDDEQFF	TGTGCCAGCAGCCACCTCTCCAGGGACGATGAGCAGTTCTTC
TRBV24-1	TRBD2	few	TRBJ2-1	CASSPASGSLNEQFF	TGTGCCTCCTCCCCTGCTAGCGGGAGCTTGAATGAGCAGTTCTTC
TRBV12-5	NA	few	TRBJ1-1	CASGRTGLTEAFF	TGTGCTAGTGGTCGAACAGGTTTAACTGAAGCTTTCTTT
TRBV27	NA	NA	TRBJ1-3	CASSLAFGNTIYF	TGTGCCAGCAGTTTAGCGTTTGGAAACACCATATATTTT
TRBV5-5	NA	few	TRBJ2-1	CASSLVREPYNEQFF	TGTGCCAGCAGCTTGGTTCGGGAACCCTACAATGAGCAGTTCTTC